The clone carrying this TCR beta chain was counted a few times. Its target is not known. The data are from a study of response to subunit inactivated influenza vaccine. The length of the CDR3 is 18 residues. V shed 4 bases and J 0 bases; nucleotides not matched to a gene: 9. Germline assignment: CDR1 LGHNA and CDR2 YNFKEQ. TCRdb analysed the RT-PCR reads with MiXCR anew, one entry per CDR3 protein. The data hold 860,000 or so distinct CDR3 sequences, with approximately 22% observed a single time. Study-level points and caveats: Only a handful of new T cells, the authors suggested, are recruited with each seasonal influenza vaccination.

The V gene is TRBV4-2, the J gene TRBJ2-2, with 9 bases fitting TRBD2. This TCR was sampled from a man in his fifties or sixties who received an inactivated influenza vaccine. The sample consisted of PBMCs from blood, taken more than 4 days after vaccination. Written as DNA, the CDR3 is TGTGCCAGCAGCCGCAGGACCAGGACTAGCGCGAACACCGGGGAGCTGTTTTTT. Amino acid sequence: CASSRRTRTSANTGELFF.